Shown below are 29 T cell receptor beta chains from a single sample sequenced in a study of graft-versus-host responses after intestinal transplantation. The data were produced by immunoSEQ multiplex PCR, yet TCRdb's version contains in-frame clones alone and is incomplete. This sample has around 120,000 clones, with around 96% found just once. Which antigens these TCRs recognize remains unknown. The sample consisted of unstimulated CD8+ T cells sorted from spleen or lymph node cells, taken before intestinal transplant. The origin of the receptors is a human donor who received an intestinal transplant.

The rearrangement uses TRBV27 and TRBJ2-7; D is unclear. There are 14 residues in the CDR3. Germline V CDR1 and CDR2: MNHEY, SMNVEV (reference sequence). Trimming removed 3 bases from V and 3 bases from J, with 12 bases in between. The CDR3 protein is CASSFGSVNYEQYF. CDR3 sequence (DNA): TGTGCCAGCAGTTTTGGCAGCGTGAACTACGAGCAGTACTTC.

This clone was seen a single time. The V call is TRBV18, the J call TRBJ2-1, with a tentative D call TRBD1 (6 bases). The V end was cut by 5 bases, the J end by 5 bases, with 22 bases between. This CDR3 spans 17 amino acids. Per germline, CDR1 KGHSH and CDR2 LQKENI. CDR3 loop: CASSAYLGTRRNNEQFF. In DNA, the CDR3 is TGTGCCAGCTCAGCCTACCTCGGGACACGGCGGAACAATGAGCAGTTCTTC.

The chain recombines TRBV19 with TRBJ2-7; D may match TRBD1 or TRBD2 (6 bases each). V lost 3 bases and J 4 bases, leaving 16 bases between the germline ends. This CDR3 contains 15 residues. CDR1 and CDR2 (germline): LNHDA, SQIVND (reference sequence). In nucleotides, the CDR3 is TGTGCCAGTAGTATCTGGGCGGGACAAATTTACGAGCAGTACTTC. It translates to CASSIWAGQIYEQYF.

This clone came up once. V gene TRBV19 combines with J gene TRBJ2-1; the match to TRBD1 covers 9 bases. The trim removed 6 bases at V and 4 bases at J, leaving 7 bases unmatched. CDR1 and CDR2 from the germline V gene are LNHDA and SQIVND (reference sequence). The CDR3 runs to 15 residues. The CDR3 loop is CASRGPGQGYNEQFF. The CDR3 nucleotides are TGTGCCAGTAGGGGCCCGGGACAGGGTTACAATGAGCAGTTCTTC. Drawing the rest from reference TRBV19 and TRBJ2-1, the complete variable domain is DGGITQSPKYLFRKEGQNVTLSCEQNLNHDAMYWYRQDPGQGLRLIYYSQIVNDFQKGDIAEGYSVSREKKESFPLTVTSAQKNPTAFYLCASRGPGQGYNEQFFGPGTRLTVL.

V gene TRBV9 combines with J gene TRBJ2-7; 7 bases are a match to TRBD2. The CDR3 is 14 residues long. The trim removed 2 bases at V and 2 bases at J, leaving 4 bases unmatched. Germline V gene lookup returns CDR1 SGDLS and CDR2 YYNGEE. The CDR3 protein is CASSVGGSTYEQYF. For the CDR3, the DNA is TGTGCCAGCAGCGTCGGCGGGAGTACCTACGAGCAGTACTTC.

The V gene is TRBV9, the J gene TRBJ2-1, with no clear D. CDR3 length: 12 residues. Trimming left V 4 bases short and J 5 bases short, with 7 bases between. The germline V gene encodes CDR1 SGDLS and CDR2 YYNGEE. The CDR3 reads CASSLLNNEQFF. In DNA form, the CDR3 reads TGTGCCAGCAGCTTACTAAACAATGAGCAGTTCTTC.

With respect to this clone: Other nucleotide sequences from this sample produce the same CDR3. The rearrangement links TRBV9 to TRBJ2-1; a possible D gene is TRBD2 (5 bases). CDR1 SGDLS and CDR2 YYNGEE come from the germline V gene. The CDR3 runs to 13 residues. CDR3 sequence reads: CASSGSSYNEQFF. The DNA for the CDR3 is TGTGCGAGTTCTGGGAGTTCCTACAATGAGCAGTTCTTC.

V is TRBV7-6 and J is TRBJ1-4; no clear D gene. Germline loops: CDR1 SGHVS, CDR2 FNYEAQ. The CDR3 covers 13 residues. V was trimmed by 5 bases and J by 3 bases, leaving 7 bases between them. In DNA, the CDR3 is TGTGCCAGCAGCGAGGAGCCTAATGAAAAACTGTTTTTT. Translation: CASSEEPNEKLFF.

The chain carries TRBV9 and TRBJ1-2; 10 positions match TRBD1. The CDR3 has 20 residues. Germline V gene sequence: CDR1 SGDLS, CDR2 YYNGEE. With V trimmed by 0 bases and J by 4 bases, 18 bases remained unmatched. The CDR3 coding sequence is TGTGCCAGCAGCGTAGCTCGTCCAGGGACAGGGGTCCAAGAATCCTATGGCTACACCTTC. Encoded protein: CASSVARPGTGVQESYGYTF. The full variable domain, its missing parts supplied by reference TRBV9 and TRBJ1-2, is DSGVTQTPKHLITATGQRVTLRCSPRSGDLSVYWYQQSLDQGLQFLIQYYNGEERAKGNILERFSAQQFPDLHSELNLSSLELGDSALYFCASSVARPGTGVQESYGYTFGSGTRLTVV.

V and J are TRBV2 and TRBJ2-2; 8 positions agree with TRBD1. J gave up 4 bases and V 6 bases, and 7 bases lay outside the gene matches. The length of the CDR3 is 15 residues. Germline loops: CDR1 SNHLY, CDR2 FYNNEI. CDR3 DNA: TGTGCCAGCAGGAGGGGACAGGCAGGCACCGGGGAGCTGTTTTTT. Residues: CASRRGQAGTGELFF.

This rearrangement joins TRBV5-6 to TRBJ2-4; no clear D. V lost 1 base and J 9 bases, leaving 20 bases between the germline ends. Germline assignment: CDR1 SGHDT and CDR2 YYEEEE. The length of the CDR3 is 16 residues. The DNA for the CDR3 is TGTGCCAGCAGCTTGCAGGTTGGGCTAACTGGGTGCATTCAGTACTTC. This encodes CASSLQVGLTGCIQYF.

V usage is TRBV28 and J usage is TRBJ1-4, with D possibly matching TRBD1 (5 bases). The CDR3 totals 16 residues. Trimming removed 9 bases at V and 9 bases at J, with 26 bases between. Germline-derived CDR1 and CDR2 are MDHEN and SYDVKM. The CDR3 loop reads CASLGQGETPRQKLFF. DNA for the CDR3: TGTGCCAGTCTCGGGCAGGGAGAGACACCACGTCAAAAACTGTTTTTT.

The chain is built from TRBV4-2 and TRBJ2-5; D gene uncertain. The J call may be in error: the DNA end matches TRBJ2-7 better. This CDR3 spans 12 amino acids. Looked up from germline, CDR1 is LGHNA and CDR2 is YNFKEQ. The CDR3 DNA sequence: TGTGCCAGCAGCCAAGGCTCTTACGAGCAGTACTTC. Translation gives CASSQGSYEQYF.

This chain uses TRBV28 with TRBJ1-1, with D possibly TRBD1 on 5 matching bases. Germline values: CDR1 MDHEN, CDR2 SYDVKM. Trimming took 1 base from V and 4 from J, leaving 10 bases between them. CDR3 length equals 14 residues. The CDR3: CASSLSGLFTEAFF. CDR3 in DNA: TGTGCCAGCAGTTTATCGGGGCTCTTCACTGAAGCTTTCTTT.

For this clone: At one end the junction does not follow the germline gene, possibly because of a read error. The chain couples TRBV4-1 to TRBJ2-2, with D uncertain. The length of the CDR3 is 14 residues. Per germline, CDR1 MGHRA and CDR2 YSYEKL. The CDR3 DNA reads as TGCGCCAGCAGTCAAGATCCGGGTACCGGGGAGCTGTTTTTT. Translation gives CASSQDPGTGELFF.

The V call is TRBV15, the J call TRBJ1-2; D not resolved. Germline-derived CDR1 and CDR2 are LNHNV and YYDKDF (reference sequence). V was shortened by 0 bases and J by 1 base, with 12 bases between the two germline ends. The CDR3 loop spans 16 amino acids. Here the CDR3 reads CATSRDRQAGNYGYTF. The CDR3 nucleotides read TGTGCCACCAGCAGAGATCGCCAGGCGGGTAACTATGGCTACACCTTC.

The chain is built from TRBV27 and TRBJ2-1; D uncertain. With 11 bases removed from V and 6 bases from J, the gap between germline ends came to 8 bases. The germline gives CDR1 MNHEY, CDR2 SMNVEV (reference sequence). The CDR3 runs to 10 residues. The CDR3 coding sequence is TGTGCCGTAGGCGCCAATGAGCAGTTCTTC. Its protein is CAVGANEQFF.

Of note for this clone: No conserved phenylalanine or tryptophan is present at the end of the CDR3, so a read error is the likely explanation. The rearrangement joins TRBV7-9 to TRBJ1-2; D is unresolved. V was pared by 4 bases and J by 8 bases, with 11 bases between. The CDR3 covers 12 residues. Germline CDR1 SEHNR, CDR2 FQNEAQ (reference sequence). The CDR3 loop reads CASSYPRRGYTL. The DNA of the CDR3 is TGTGCCAGCAGCTACCCGCGTCGGGGCTACACCCTC.

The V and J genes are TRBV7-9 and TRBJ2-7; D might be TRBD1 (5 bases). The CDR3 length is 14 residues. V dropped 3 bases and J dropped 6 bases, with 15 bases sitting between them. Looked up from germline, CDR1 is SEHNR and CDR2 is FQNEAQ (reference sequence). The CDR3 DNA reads TGTGCCAGCAGCTTTCCCAGGGATAGAAGCGAGCAGTACTTC. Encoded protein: CASSFPRDRSEQYF.

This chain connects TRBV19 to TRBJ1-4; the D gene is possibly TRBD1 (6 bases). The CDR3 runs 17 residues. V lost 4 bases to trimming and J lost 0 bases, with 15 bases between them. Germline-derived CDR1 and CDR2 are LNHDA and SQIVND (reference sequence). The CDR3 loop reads CASSRDPDSATNEKLFF. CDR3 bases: TGTGCCAGTAGTAGGGACCCGGACAGTGCAACTAATGAAAAACTGTTTTTT.

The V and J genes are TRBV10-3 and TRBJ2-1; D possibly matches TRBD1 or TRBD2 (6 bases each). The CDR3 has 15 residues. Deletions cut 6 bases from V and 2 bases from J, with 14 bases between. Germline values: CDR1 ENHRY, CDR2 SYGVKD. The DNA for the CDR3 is TGTGCCATCAGAGGAGAGGGGGAGGCCTACAATGAGCAGTTCTTC. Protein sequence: CAIRGEGEAYNEQFF.

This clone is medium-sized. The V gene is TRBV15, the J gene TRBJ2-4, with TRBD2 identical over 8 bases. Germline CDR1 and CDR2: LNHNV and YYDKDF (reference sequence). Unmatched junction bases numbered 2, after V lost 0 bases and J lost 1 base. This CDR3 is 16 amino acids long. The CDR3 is CATSRDREGAKNIQYF. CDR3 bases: TGTGCCACCAGCAGAGATCGGGAGGGGGCCAAAAACATTCAGTACTTC. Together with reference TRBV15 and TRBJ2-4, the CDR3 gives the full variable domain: DAMVIQNPRYQVTQFGKPVTLSCSQTLNHNVMYWYQQKSSQAPKLLFHYYDKDFNNEADTPDNFQSRRPNTSFCFLDIRSPGLGDTAMYLCATSRDREGAKNIQYFGAGTRLSVL.

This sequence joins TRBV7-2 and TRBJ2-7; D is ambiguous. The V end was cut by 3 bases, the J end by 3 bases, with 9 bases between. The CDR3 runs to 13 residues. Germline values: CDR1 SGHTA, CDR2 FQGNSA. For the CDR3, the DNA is TGTGCCAGCAGCTTGCAGGTTAACTACGAGCAGTACTTC. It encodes CASSLQVNYEQYF.

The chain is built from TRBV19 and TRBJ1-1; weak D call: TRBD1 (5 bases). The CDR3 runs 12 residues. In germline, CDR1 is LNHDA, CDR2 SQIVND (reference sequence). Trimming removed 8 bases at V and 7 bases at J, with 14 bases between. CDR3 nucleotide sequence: TGTGCCAGTGCAACAGCGGGACGTGAAGCTTTCTTT. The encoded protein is CASATAGREAFF.

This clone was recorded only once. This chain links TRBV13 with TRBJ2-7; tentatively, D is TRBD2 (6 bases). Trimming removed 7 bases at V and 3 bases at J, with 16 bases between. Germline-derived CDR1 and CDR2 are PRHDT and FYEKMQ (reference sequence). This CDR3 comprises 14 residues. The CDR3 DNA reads TGTGCCAGCACCCTAGGGCGGGACTTCTACGAGCAGTACTTC. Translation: CASTLGRDFYEQYF. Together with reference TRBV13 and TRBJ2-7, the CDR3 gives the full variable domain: AAGVIQSPRHLIKEKRETATLKCYPIPRHDTVYWYQQGPGQDPQFLISFYEKMQSDKGSIPDRFSAQQFSDYHSELNMSSLELGDSALYFCASTLGRDFYEQYFGPGTRLTVT.

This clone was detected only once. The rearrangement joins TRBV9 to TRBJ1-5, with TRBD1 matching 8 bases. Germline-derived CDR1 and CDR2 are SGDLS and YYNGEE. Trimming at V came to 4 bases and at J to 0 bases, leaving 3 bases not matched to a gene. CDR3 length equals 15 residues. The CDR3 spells CASSWTGSSNQPQHF. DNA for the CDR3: TGTGCCAGCAGCTGGACAGGGAGTAGCAATCAGCCCCAGCATTTT.

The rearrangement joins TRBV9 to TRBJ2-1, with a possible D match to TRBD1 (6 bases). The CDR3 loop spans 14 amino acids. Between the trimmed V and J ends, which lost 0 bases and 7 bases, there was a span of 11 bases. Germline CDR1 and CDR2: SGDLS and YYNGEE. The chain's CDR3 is CASSVGQARNEQFF. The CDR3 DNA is TGTGCCAGCAGCGTAGGACAGGCGAGGAATGAGCAGTTCTTC.

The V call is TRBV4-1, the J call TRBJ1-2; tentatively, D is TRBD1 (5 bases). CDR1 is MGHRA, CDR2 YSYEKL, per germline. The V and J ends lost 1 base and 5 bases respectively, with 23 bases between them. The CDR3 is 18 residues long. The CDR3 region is CASSQGPPGGTTPYGYTF. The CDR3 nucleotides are TGCGCCAGCAGCCAAGGCCCTCCGGGGGGGACTACACCGTATGGCTACACCTTC.

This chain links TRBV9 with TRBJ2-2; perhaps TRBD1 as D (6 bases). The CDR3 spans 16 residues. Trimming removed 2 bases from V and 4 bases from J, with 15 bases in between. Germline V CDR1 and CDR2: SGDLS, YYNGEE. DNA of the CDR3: TGTGCCAGCAGCGTTTCCGGGACACCAAGCACCGGGGAGCTGTTTTTT. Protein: CASSVSGTPSTGELFF.